The clone carrying this T cell receptor beta chain has more than one count but fewer than ten. TCRdb independently ran MiXCR on the RT-PCR reads; one entry per CDR3 protein. The table lists hundreds of thousands of distinct CDR3 sequences, 14% of them singletons. Per germline, CDR1 LGHNA and CDR2 YNFKEQ. The CDR3 has 15 residues. Trimming pared 4 bases from V and 3 bases from J, leaving 16 bases between. This TCR came from a female donor in good health, serving as a healthy control. This chain connects TRBV4-2 to TRBJ2-7; maybe TRBD2 (5 bases). The sequencing input was memory CD4+ T cells from blood. The CDR3 bases are TGTGCCAGCAGCCGAGGAACACCGGGAAACTACGAGCAGTACTTC. This translates into CASSRGTPGNYEQYF.